These T cell receptor beta chains were read from a single sample in a study of beta chain features in type 1 diabetes. Clones were read by immunoSEQ multiplex PCR, and TCRdb kept only the in-frame ones, dropping some. The sample lists 310,000 or so clones, approximately 9.9% occurring once. Sequenced: naive CD4+ T cells from blood. Every receptor here comes from a woman aged 25 to 39 in good health. CDR3s include the opening cysteine and the closing phenylalanine or tryptophan. Each record gives: CDR3 protein, CDR3 DNA, clone size, J gene, V gene, D gene. D genes are given only for firm matches. Clone size is given for some rows only: seen once, a few or many times, or a class if the clone is expanded.

CASSQERTSGRYNEQFF,TGCGCCAGCAGCCAAGAACGGACTAGCGGGAGATACAATGAGCAGTTCTTC,many,TRBJ2-1,TRBV4-3,TRBD2
CASQVPLPYNEQFF,TGTGCCAGCCAGGTCCCGCTCCCCTACAATGAGCAGTTCTTC,once,TRBJ2-1,TRBV28,NA
CASSQAGTDTQYF,TGTGCCAGCAGTCAGGCAGGCACAGATACGCAGTATTTT,NA,TRBJ2-3,TRBV7-3,NA
CSVEARTSGSANNEQFF,TGCAGCGTAGAAGCTAGGACTAGCGGGAGTGCTAACAATGAGCAGTTCTTC,few,TRBJ2-1,TRBV29-1,TRBD2
CASSESFYEQYF,TGTGCCAGCAGTGAAAGCTTCTACGAGCAGTACTTC,few,TRBJ2-7,TRBV25-1,NA
CASSFRQGGLEQYF,TGTGCCAGCAGTTTCAGACAGGGTGGCCTCGAGCAGTACTTC,NA,TRBJ2-7,TRBV6-5,TRBD1
CASREGAGIRNNEQFF,TGTGCCAGCAGGGAAGGAGCCGGGATCCGGAACAATGAGCAGTTCTTC,NA,TRBJ2-1,TRBV28,NA
CASSLVLAVQETQYF,TGTGCCAGCAGCTTAGTTCTAGCGGTGCAAGAGACCCAGTACTTC,few,TRBJ2-5,TRBV11-2,TRBD2
CASSQEDRGGYYEQYF,TGCGCCAGCAGCCAAGAGGACAGGGGCGGTTACTACGAGCAGTACTTC,NA,TRBJ2-7,TRBV4-3,TRBD1
CSVLRGSETQYF,TGCAGCGTCCTTCGGGGGTCGGAGACCCAGTACTTC,NA,TRBJ2-5,TRBV29-1,NA
CASSPYTGGNQPQHF,TGCGCCAGCAGCCCGTATACCGGGGGCAATCAGCCCCAGCATTTT,NA,TRBJ1-5,TRBV5-1,NA
CASSPLAGAYNEQFF,TGTGCCAGCAGCCCGCTGGCGGGAGCCTACAATGAGCAGTTCTTC,few,TRBJ2-1,TRBV9,TRBD2
CASSEDGLAKTGELFF,TGTGCCAGCAGTGAAGATGGACTAGCGAAGACCGGGGAGCTGTTTTTT,NA,TRBJ2-2,TRBV2,TRBD2
CASSLGQGGPDTQYF,TGTGCCAGCAGCTTAGGGCAGGGAGGACCAGATACGCAGTATTTT,few,TRBJ2-3,TRBV11-2,NA
CASSYSGGRYNEQFF,TGTGCCAGCAGTTACTCGGGAGGACGTTACAATGAGCAGTTCTTC,few,TRBJ2-1,TRBV6-5,NA
CASSQEHGVGGTQYF,TGTGCCAGCAGCCAAGAGCACGGGGTAGGAGGGACCCAGTACTTC,NA,TRBJ2-5,TRBV4-2,NA
CASGDRAYEQYF,TGTGCCAGCGGGGACAGGGCCTACGAGCAGTACTTC,NA,TRBJ2-7,TRBV7-3,TRBD1
CASGLTGGGDTQYF,TGTGCCAGTGGACTCACAGGGGGAGGAGATACGCAGTATTTT,few,TRBJ2-3,TRBV19,TRBD1
CASSQVSASGSGFTQYF,TGCGCCAGCAGCCAAGTTAGCGCTAGCGGGAGTGGGTTTACGCAGTATTTT,few,TRBJ2-3,TRBV4-3,TRBD2
CASSQAGTSGYEQYF,TGCGCCAGCAGCCAAGCAGGGACATCGGGCTACGAGCAGTACTTC,NA,TRBJ2-7,TRBV4-3,NA
CASYNGYEQYF,TGTGCCAGCTATAACGGCTACGAGCAGTACTTC,NA,TRBJ2-7,TRBV28,NA
CSVVGSNYGYTF,TGCAGCGTTGTTGGCAGTAACTATGGCTACACCTTC,NA,TRBJ1-2,TRBV29-1,NA
CASSQENRDTEAFF,TGTGCCAGCAGCCAAGAGAACAGGGACACTGAAGCTTTCTTT,NA,TRBJ1-1,TRBV4-2,NA
CASSFRVPGEQYF,TGCGCCAGCAGCTTCCGGGTTCCGGGCGAGCAGTACTTC,few,TRBJ2-7,TRBV5-1,NA
CSVELPSGSIYEQFF,TGCAGCGTTGAACTCCCTAGCGGGAGTATCTATGAGCAGTTCTTC,few,TRBJ2-1,TRBV29-1,TRBD2
CATTGTTTDTQYF,TGCGCCACTACAGGGACTACCACAGATACGCAGTATTTT,few,TRBJ2-3,TRBV5-1,NA
CASTLDTTDTQYF,TGTGCCAGCACCTTGGACACCACAGATACGCAGTATTTT,NA,TRBJ2-3,TRBV2,NA